This TCR beta chain was captured in a study of tumor-infiltrating lymphocytes in primary liver carcinoma. As for the study in general: The study included patients who were men and women aged 30 to 69 years. Each of the samples returned roughly 3.65 to 7.5 million productive TCRbeta reads (a yield similar across tissue types). Study outcomes and limitations: Pairs comparing tumor with adjacent tissue or blood overlapped less than pairs drawn from tumor regions.

The researchers produced TCR beta cDNA from around 500 ng total RNA with a constant-region primer. What produced the TCR beta libraries was three nested multiplex PCR rounds using slightly modified ARM-PCR. In TCRdb, the multiplex PCR reads were re-called with MiXCR into one record per CDR3 protein. There are roughly 80,000 distinct CDR3 sequences in the sample; roughly 72% occur only once, and approximately 26% lies in the top ten. Starting material for RNA and DNA co-extraction consisted of about 17-30 mg of unsorted bulk tissue. For this clonotype: No antigen is known for it.

The sample consisted of tumor-adjacent normal liver tissue. The clonotype originates from a man aged 35 to 55 with primary liver carcinoma and hepatitis B virus infection.

The CDR3 here is CASSALLVGVNEQFF. CDR3 bases: TGTGCCAGCAGTGCCCTACTAGTGGGAGTTAATGAGCAGTTCTTC. This chain uses TRBV6-1 with TRBJ2-1; D may be TRBD2 (5 bases). This CDR3 comprises 15 residues. Germline-derived CDR1 and CDR2 are MNHNS and SASEGT. Between the trimmed V and J ends, which lost 4 bases and 7 bases, there was a span of 17 bases.